This T cell receptor (beta chain) was retrieved from a study of cytomegalovirus exposure and HLA in healthy donors. Study-wide context: Around 76% of some 390 genotyped donors fell in the Caucasian-associated ancestry cluster.

On this clone: Its cognate antigen is unknown.

Germline lookup yields CDR1 LNHDA and CDR2 SQIVND (reference sequence). The V and J ends lost 0 bases and 7 bases respectively, with 10 bases between them. This CDR3 is built from 14 residues. The PCR used 60 Vbeta and 13 Jbeta primers. Clones were sequenced by immunoSEQ multiplex PCR, and TCRdb holds only the in-frame ones, with some missing. The repertoire consists of roughly 130,000 clones, with around 80% occurring once and the leading ten covering about 1.7%. Study results and limitations: TCR beta V- and J-gene trimming was later associated with a missense DCLRE1C variant. After further analysis at a later stage, 15,000 to 20,000 TCR beta sequences were associated with HLA alleles at 0.05 false discovery rate.

Sequenced material: PBMCs. The source of this sequence is a man between 40 and 49 years old in good health and CMV-seronegative. The V call is TRBV19, the J call TRBJ1-5; D is perhaps TRBD1 (6 bases). The CDR3 spells CASSIETGRQPQHF. The CDR3 coding sequence is TGTGCCAGTAGTATAGAAACAGGGCGGCAGCCCCAGCATTTT.